This T cell receptor (beta chain) was identified during a study of technical replicates of blood from a few donors. TCRdb keeps only in-frame clones here, not all; method: immunoSEQ multiplex PCR. The table shows 55,000 to 75,000 clones, with around 96% occurring only once. The origin of this receptor is a human donor in good health. Some clones in this sample may be carry-over from other donors' samples. The sequenced material came from PBMCs.

The CDR3 protein is CASSRRGSQETQYF. CDR3 nucleotides: TGTGCCAGCAGTCGACGCGGTTCCCAAGAGACCCAGTACTTC. The J gene is TRBJ2-5, the V gene TRBV6-5; D is unresolved. The CDR3 consists of 14 residues. CDR1 and CDR2 (germline): MNHEY, SVGAGI. The V end was cut by 5 bases, the J end by 1 base, with 11 bases between.